The subject of this entry is one T cell receptor (beta chain). The data are from a study of blood T cell repertoires in COVID-19. Overall study: PBMCs, B-cell-depleted T cells, or T cells were the source of the cDNA or gDNA that made up the material.

Sequenced by immunoSEQ multiplex PCR; TCRdb stores in-frame clones only, minus some. There are roughly 260,000 clones in the sample; roughly 85% occur only once, and 1.9% lies in the top ten. The cohort comprised adults aged about 18 to 100 years residing in approximately 25 US areas. Allocation to cohorts depended on clinical history reported by the participants. The CDR3 covers 15 residues. Between the trimmed V and J ends, which lost 4 bases and 4 bases, there was a span of 16 bases. Germline V CDR1 and CDR2: MDHEN, SYDVKM. The chain combines TRBV28 with TRBJ1-2; D might be TRBD1 (6 bases). The specimen sequenced was PBMCs or T cells enriched from blood (not recorded which). The TCR comes from a woman aged 45-65 years who had recovered from COVID-19. As DNA, the CDR3 is TGTGCCAGCAGTTCCGGACAGTACCACTCCTATGGCTACACCTTC. Its translation: CASSSGQYHSYGYTF.